One and the same sample provided the 13 T cell receptor beta chains below, sequenced in a study of CD8+ T cells in alopecia areata. RNA, once extracted, was reverse transcribed into cDNA for use as the sequencing template. The protocol was immunoSEQ multiplex PCR, while the TCRdb copy is restricted to in-frame clones and leaves out a portion. This sample has approximately 82,000 clones, with 51% found just once. The specimen was NKG2D-high CD8+ T cells sorted from blood. All receptors derive from a human donor with alopecia areata.

This chain links TRBV19 with TRBJ2-2, with 7 nucleotides matching TRBD1. The length of the CDR3 is 13 residues. After removal of 3 bases from V and 7 bases from J, the junction contained 2 bases not matched to a gene. In germline, CDR1 is LNHDA, CDR2 SQIVND (reference sequence). CDR3 coding DNA: TGTGCCAGTAGTATCGGGACAGTCGGGGAGCTGTTTTTT. Translated, it gives CASSIGTVGELFF. Full variable domain (outside the CDR3, taken from reference TRBV19 and TRBJ2-2): DGGITQSPKYLFRKEGQNVTLSCEQNLNHDAMYWYRQDPGQGLRLIYYSQIVNDFQKGDIAEGYSVSREKKESFPLTVTSAQKNPTAFYLCASSIGTVGELFFGEGSRLTVL.

This clone was detected a few times. This rearrangement joins TRBV7-9 to TRBJ1-4; unclear D gene. The V and J ends lost 2 bases and 3 bases respectively, with 10 bases between them. The V gene's germline CDR1 is SEHNR and CDR2 FQNEAQ (reference sequence). CDR3 length: 15 residues. DNA for the CDR3: TGTGCCAGCAGCTTATCACTGAACGCTAATGAAAAACTGTTTTTT. It yields the protein CASSLSLNANEKLFF.

This CDR3 is CASSQGTGEGDTQYF. For the CDR3, the DNA is TGCGCCAGCAGCCAAGGGACGGGCGAGGGGGATACGCAGTATTTT. The V gene is TRBV4-1, the J gene TRBJ2-3; D assignment may be TRBD1 or TRBD2 (5 bases each). Germline CDR1 MGHRA, CDR2 YSYEKL. V lost 1 base, J lost 6 bases, and 14 bases lay in between. The CDR3 is 15 amino acids.

This chain connects TRBV9 to TRBJ2-7; D unclear. Trimming took off 0 bases at V and 0 bases at J, with 7 bases between the two ends. The CDR3 loop spans 14 amino acids. The germline gives CDR1 SGDLS, CDR2 YYNGEE. DNA of the CDR3: TGTGCCAGCAGCGTAGGAGAGAACTCCTACGAGCAGTACTTC. Encoded protein: CASSVGENSYEQYF.

The rearrangement joins TRBV5-1 to TRBJ1-1, with D possibly being TRBD1 (5 bases). Per the germline V gene, CDR1 is SGHRS and CDR2 is YFSETQ. This CDR3 is 16 amino acids long. V was clipped by 3 bases and J by 1 base, with 16 bases between them. This CDR3 reads CASSSLGGARNTEAFF. CDR3 in DNA: TGCGCCAGCAGCTCCCTCGGAGGGGCCAGGAACACTGAAGCTTTCTTT.

V is TRBV29-1 and J is TRBJ2-3, with D hard to call. This CDR3 contains 14 residues. Germline CDR1 reads SQVTM; CDR2 reads ANQGSEA. The ends were cut back, 0 bases at V and 1 base at J, with 8 bases in the middle. CDR3 sequence: CSVEDPARTDTQYF. The CDR3 DNA is TGCAGCGTTGAAGATCCGGCCCGCACAGATACGCAGTATTTT.

There are a few counts of this clone. The chain employs TRBV21-1 and TRBJ2-5; TRBD1, as called in the table, went unchecked against the DNA. TRBV21-1 is described as a pseudogene. This CDR3 comprises 15 residues. CDR3 sequence (DNA): TGTGCCAGCGGCCTCCGGGACAGATACCAAGAGACCCAGTACTTC. Residues: CASGLRDRYQETQYF.

The rearrangement uses TRBV27 and TRBJ2-1; 10 nucleotides match TRBD2. J gave up 8 bases and V 7 bases, and 5 bases lay outside the gene matches. The CDR3 runs 13 residues. Germline V gene sequence: CDR1 MNHEY, CDR2 SMNVEV (reference sequence). In DNA, the CDR3 is TGTGCCAGCACTAGCGGGAGCGGGGATGAGCAGTTCTTC. Its translation is CASTSGSGDEQFF.

The V and J genes are TRBV27 and TRBJ2-3; D not resolved. V was trimmed by 0 bases and J by 4 bases, leaving 2 bases between them. The CDR3 is made up of 12 amino acids. Germline V lookup: CDR1 MNHEY, CDR2 SMNVEV (reference sequence). Written as DNA, the CDR3 is TGTGCCAGCAGTTTATCCGCAGATACGCAGTATTTT. Translating it yields CASSLSADTQYF.

The chain couples TRBV7-9 to TRBJ2-7, with TRBD1 as a possible D gene (6 bases). Germline CDR1 and CDR2: SEHNR and FQNEAQ (reference sequence). Trimming shortened V by 1 base and J by 2 bases, and 12 bases separated the two germline ends. This CDR3 is built from 15 residues. CDR3 in amino acids: CASSLETGPTYEQYF. The CDR3 region has the DNA TGTGCCAGCAGCTTAGAAACAGGGCCAACCTACGAGCAGTACTTC.

The chain uses TRBV29-1 and TRBJ2-5, with D unresolved. This CDR3 spans 11 amino acids. Between the trimmed V and J ends, which lost 4 bases and 2 bases, there was a span of 5 bases. In germline, CDR1 is SQVTM, CDR2 ANQGSEA. CDR3 region: CSVGSQETQYF. CDR3 nucleotides: TGCAGCGTTGGGTCGCAAGAGACCCAGTACTTC.

The gene calls are TRBV5-6 and TRBJ2-3, with a tentative D call TRBD1 (5 bases). Trimming pared 3 bases from V and 2 bases from J, leaving 7 bases between. Germline values: CDR1 SGHDT, CDR2 YYEEEE. The CDR3 covers 13 residues. The CDR3 loop is CASSWGDTDTQYF. The CDR3 region has the DNA TGTGCCAGCAGCTGGGGCGACACAGATACGCAGTATTTT.

This rearrangement joins TRBV11-2 to TRBJ2-7; 10 bases match TRBD1. The germline gives CDR1 SGHAT, CDR2 FQNNGV. Trimming took 5 bases from V and 4 from J; bases not matched to a gene: 5. CDR3 length equals 14 residues. CDR3: CASSAGTGVYEQYF. CDR3 in DNA: TGTGCCAGCAGCGCCGGGACAGGGGTGTACGAGCAGTACTTC.